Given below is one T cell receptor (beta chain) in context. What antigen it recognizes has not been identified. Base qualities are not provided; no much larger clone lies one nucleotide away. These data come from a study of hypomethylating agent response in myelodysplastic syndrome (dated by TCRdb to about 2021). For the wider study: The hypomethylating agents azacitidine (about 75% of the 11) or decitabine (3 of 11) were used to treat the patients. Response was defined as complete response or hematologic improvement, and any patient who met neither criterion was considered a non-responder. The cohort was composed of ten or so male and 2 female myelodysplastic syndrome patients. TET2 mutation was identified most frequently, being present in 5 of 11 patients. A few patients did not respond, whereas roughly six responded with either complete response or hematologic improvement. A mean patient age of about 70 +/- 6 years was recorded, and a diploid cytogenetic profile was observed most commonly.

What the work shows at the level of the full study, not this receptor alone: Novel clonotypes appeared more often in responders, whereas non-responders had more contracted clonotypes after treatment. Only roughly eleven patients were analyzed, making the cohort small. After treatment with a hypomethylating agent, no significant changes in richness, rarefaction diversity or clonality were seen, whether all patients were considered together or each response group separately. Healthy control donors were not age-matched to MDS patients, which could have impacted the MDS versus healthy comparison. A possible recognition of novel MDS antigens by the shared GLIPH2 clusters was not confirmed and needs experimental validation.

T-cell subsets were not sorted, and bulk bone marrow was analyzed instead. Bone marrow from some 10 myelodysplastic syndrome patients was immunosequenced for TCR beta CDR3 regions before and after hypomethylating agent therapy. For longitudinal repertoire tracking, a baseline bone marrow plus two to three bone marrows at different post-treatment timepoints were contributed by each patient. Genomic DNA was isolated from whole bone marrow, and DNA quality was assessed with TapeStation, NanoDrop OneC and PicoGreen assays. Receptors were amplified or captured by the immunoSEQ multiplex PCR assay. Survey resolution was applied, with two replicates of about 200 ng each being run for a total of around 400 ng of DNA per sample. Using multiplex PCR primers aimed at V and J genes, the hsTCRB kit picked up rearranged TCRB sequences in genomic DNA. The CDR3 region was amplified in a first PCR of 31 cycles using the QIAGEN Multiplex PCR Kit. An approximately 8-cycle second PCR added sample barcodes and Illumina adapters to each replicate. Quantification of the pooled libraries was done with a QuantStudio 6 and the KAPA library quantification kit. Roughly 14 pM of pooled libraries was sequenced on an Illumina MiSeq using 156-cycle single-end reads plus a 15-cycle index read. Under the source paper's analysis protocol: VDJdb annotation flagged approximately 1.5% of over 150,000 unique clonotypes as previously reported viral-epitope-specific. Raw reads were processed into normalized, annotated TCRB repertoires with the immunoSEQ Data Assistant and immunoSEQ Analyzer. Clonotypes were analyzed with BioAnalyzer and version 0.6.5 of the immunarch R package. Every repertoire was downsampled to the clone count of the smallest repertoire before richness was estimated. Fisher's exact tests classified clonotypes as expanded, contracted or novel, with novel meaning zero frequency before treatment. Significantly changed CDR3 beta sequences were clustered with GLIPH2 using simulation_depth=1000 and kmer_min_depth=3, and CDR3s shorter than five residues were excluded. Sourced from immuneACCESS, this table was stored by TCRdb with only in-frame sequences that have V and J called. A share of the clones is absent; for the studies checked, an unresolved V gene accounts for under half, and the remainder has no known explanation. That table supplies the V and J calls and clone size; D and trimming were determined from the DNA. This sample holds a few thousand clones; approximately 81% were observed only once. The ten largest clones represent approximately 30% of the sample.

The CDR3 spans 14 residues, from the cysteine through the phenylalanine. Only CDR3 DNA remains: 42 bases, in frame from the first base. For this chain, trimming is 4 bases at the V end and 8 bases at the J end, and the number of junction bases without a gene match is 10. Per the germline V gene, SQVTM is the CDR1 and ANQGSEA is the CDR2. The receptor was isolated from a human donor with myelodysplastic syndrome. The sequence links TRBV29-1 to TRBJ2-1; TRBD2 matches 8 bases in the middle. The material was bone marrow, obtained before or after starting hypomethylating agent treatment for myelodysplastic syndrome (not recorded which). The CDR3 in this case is CSVVGSGREYEQFF. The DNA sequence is TGCAGCGTTGTGGGCAGCGGGAGAGAGTATGAGCAGTTCTTC.